This T cell receptor beta chain is from a study of T cells in Graves' hyperthyroidism and ophthalmopathy. This CDR3 spans 19 amino acids. Germline CDR1 and CDR2: MNHEY and SVGEGT. With V trimmed by 2 bases and J by 7 bases, 17 bases remained unmatched. The source material, RNA transcripts, was used to amplify TCR beta CDR3 regions. In the first-round RT-PCR of the TCR CDR3, the HTBI primer set was used. TCRdb reprocessed the multiplex PCR reads with MiXCR, giving one entry per CDR3 protein. The sample comprises about 740,000 distinct CDR3 sequences, 11% to 15% of which are singletons, and 10% rests with the top ten. This clonotype was counted ten times or more.

The sequencing input was blood. The sequence derives from a woman aged 18-35 years with Graves' hyperthyroidism. The chain uses TRBV6-2 or TRBV6-3 and TRBJ2-2, with TRBD2 identical over 9 bases. Here the CDR3 reads CASSYGVPGSGRYHGELFF. CDR3 bases: TGTGCCAGCAGTTACGGCGTCCCTGGCAGCGGGAGGTATCACGGGGAGCTGTTTTTT.